The sample holds a few counts of the clone carrying this TCR beta chain. This record comes from a study of blood T cell repertoires in COVID-19. Study in general: Donors in the United States, Italy and Spain gave samples during acute or convalescent COVID-19.

Authors' processing steps: Estimates of nucleated cell counts were drawn from the amplification of reference gene primers. The repertoire was sequenced with immunoSEQ multiplex PCR; TCRdb's copy has only in-frame clones and lacks some. The V and J calls and the clone size are those of that table, but D and trimming were determined from the DNA. The table lists over 200,000 clones, about 80% of them singletons. Per the germline V gene, CDR1 is MDHEN and CDR2 is SYDVKM. The CDR3 extends over 14 amino acids. The V gene end was trimmed by 6 bases and the J gene end by 4 bases; junction bases not matched to a gene: 6.

Sequencing was carried out using peripheral blood. This chain connects TRBV28 to TRBJ1-1, with TRBD1 matching over 9 bases. This clonotype was obtained from a man aged 45-65 years with active or convalescent COVID-19. The CDR3 DNA sequence: TGTGCCAGCAGACGGGACAGGGCTGGCACTGAAGCTTTCTTT. Protein sequence: CASRRDRAGTEAFF.